Below are 27 T cell receptor beta chains sequenced from a single sample in a study of T cells after yellow fever vaccination. TCRdb redid the calling of the 5' RACE reads with MiXCR, one entry per CDR3 protein. This table holds about 360,000 distinct CDR3 sequences, roughly 6.2% found once. The sequencing used PBMCs, collected 5 days after the yellow fever booster vaccination. The receptors were sampled from a man aged 30 to 45 who received the YFV17D yellow fever vaccine.

This clonotype appeared many times. The junction differs from germline at one of its ends, possibly a read error. The V and J genes are TRBV7-6 and TRBJ2-2; D is ambiguous. This CDR3 has 13 residues. Germline CDR1 is SGHVS and CDR2 is FNYEAQ. The DNA for the CDR3 is TGCGCCAGCAGCTTGGACGACACCGGGGAGCTGTTTTTT. It translates to CASSLDDTGELFF.

There are a few counts of this clonotype. This chain links TRBV7-2 with TRBJ2-1; 10 bases are shared with TRBD2. The trim removed 1 base at V and 5 bases at J, leaving 5 bases unmatched. Per germline, CDR1 SGHTA and CDR2 FQGNSA. CDR3 length: 16 residues. The CDR3 loop is CASSLGSGRAHNEQFF. CDR3 coding DNA: TGTGCCAGCAGCTTAGGGAGCGGGAGGGCCCACAATGAGCAGTTCTTC.

This clonotype was counted only a few times. This chain uses TRBV29-1 with TRBJ2-3; 12 bases are a match to TRBD2. Germline loops: CDR1 SQVTM, CDR2 ANQGSEA. The CDR3 is made up of 14 amino acids. With 7 bases clipped from V and 6 bases from J, the junction kept 8 bases outside the gene matches. The CDR3 region has the DNA TGCAGCGCCTCACTAGCGGGAGGCCCGGATACGCAGTATTTT. Protein product: CSASLAGGPDTQYF.

This clonotype appeared a few times. The gene calls are TRBV12-3 or TRBV12-4 and TRBJ2-1, with D unclear. The CDR3 sequence is 14 residues long. V lost 4 bases, J lost 10 bases, and 17 bases lay in between. The CDR3 is CASSSRVVGGEQFF. The CDR3 DNA is TGTGCCAGCAGTTCCCGGGTAGTGGGTGGGGAGCAGTTCTTC.

This clonotype was seen a handful of times. V and J are TRBV20-1 and TRBJ2-5; TRBD1 aligns across 7 bases. The CDR3 contains 15 residues. J lost 2 bases, V lost 2 bases, and 8 bases had no gene match. Germline V lookup: CDR1 DFQATT, CDR2 SNEGSKA (reference sequence). This CDR3 reads CSARSRTDRQETQYF. CDR3 coding DNA: TGCAGTGCTAGATCCCGAACGGACAGGCAAGAGACCCAGTACTTC.

This clonotype showed up just a few times. The V call is TRBV30, the J call TRBJ2-5; D remains unclear. This CDR3 region has 15 residues. Trimming removed 0 bases at V and 5 bases at J, with 16 bases between. The germline gives CDR1 GTSNPN, CDR2 SVGIG (reference sequence). The CDR3 here is CAWSVTTKGIETQYF. As DNA, the CDR3 is TGTGCCTGGAGTGTAACTACTAAGGGCATCGAGACCCAGTACTTC.

The chain uses TRBV12-3 or TRBV12-4 and TRBJ2-7; 8 bases match TRBD2. This CDR3 is built from 15 residues. V gave up 3 bases and J gave up 5 bases; unmatched junction bases: 9. CDR3 coding DNA: TGTGCCAGCAGTTTTCCAGCGGGAGATGAGAACGAGCAGTACTTC. Translating it yields CASSFPAGDENEQYF.

This clonotype occurred a few times. The V call is TRBV4-3, the J call TRBJ1-3; no clear D gene. Germline CDR1 and CDR2: LGHNA and YSLEER. The CDR3 spans 15 residues. V was shortened by 2 bases and J by 3 bases, with 11 bases between the two germline ends. The CDR3 protein is CASSQNHGFGNTIYF. CDR3 sequence (DNA): TGCGCCAGCAGCCAAAACCACGGATTTGGAAACACCATATATTTT.

This clonotype was detected only a few times. The chain uses TRBV20-1 and TRBJ2-2; unclear D gene. This CDR3 has 16 residues. The germline V gene has CDR1 DFQATT and CDR2 SNEGSKA (reference sequence). The CDR3 sequence: CCARDATSTRTGELFF. CDR3 nucleotides: TGCTGCGCTAGAGATGCGACTTCAACACGCACCGGGGAGCTGTTTTTT.

This clonotype has ten or more counts. The chain is built from TRBV12-5 and TRBJ2-1, with 7 bases that match TRBD2. With V trimmed by 4 bases and J by 0 bases, 3 bases remained unmatched. The CDR3 extends over 15 amino acids. Per germline, CDR1 LGHNT and CDR2 FRNRAP. The CDR3 spells CASGWASGSYNEQFF. Here the CDR3 DNA reads TGTGCTAGTGGTTGGGCTAGCGGCTCCTACAATGAGCAGTTCTTC.

This clonotype appeared many times. The chain joins TRBV7-8 to TRBJ1-1, with D hard to call. CDR3 length equals 13 residues. The V end was cut by 5 bases, the J end by 1 base, with 8 bases between. Per germline, CDR1 SGHVS and CDR2 FQNEAQ. This CDR3 is CASSDAGNTEAFF. As DNA, the CDR3 is TGTGCCAGCAGCGACGCCGGGAACACTGAAGCTTTCTTT.

This clonotype was seen at least ten times. The chain is built from TRBV12-3 or TRBV12-4 and TRBJ2-7; 11 bases are shared with TRBD2. This CDR3 comprises 15 residues. Unmatched junction bases numbered 3, after V lost 1 base and J lost 4 bases. CDR3 residues: CASSLETSGKYEQYF. CDR3 in DNA: TGTGCCAGCAGTTTAGAGACTAGCGGGAAGTACGAGCAGTACTTC.

The chain combines TRBV20-1 with TRBJ2-3; either TRBD1 or TRBD2 may fit D (5 bases each). There are 15 residues in the CDR3. V lost 3 bases and J lost 0, with 13 bases in between. CDR1 is DFQATT, CDR2 SNEGSKA, per germline (reference sequence). The CDR3 region is CSASSPGSSTDTQYF. CDR3 coding DNA: TGCAGTGCTAGCTCCCCAGGGAGCAGCACAGATACGCAGTATTTT.

This clonotype was counted at least ten times. The chain joins TRBV29-1 to TRBJ1-1, with 9 bases matching TRBD1. Germline V gene sequence: CDR1 SQVTM, CDR2 ANQGSEA. The CDR3 consists of 15 residues. J gave up 1 base and V 5 bases, and 8 bases lay outside the gene matches. CDR3 protein: CSVSDRGTPNTEAFF. In nucleotides, the CDR3 is TGCAGCGTTAGCGACAGGGGGACACCGAACACTGAAGCTTTCTTT.

This clonotype was counted at least ten times. The chain couples TRBV7-2 to TRBJ1-1, with D unclear. V lost 0 bases and J lost 1, with 9 bases in between. This CDR3 comprises 15 residues. Per germline, CDR1 SGHTA and CDR2 FQGNSA. CDR3 region: CASSLATSWNTEAFF. In DNA, the CDR3 is TGTGCCAGCAGCTTAGCGACGAGTTGGAACACTGAAGCTTTCTTT.

This clonotype was seen only a few times. The chain carries TRBV30 and TRBJ2-1, with D hard to call. Germline CDR1 is GTSNPN and CDR2 is SVGIG (reference sequence). The V end lost 3 bases, the J end lost 3 bases, and 9 bases lay between the germline ends. The CDR3 is 13 amino acids. CDR3 in amino acids: CAWRFLYYNEQFF. CDR3 bases: TGTGCCTGGAGGTTCCTATACTACAATGAGCAGTTCTTC.

A few counts support this clonotype. The chain couples TRBV5-4 to TRBJ1-2, with 7 bases fitting TRBD1. Germline assignment: CDR1 SGHNT and CDR2 YYREEE (reference sequence). V lost 4 bases to trimming and J lost 6 bases; unmatched junction nucleotides: 6. This CDR3 comprises 13 residues. For the CDR3, the DNA is TGTGCCAGCAGCCGACAGGGTTACCATGGCTACACCTTC. Residues: CASSRQGYHGYTF.

This clonotype was recorded a few times. The V and J genes are TRBV14 and TRBJ2-5, with D perhaps TRBD2 (7 bases). Germline CDR1 is SGHDN and CDR2 is FVKESK. The V end was cut by 3 bases, the J end by 2 bases, with 16 bases between. The CDR3 has 16 amino acids. CDR3 in DNA: TGTGCCAGCAGCCACGTCGGGGGGCGGATACAAGAGACCCAGTACTTC. Its translation is CASSHVGGRIQETQYF. The variable domain in full, completed from reference TRBV14 and TRBJ2-5, reads EAGVTQFPSHSVIEKGQTVTLRCDPISGHDNLYWYRRVMGKEIKFLLHFVKESKQDESGMPNNRFLAERTGGTYSTLKVQPAELEDSGVYFCASSHVGGRIQETQYFGPGTRLLVL.

This clonotype came up many times. The rearrangement links TRBV5-1 to TRBJ2-7; D remains unclear. From germline, CDR1 is SGHRS and CDR2 YFSETQ. The CDR3 runs 13 residues. Trimming took 1 base from V and 1 from J, leaving 6 bases between them. The CDR3: CASSLPSSYEQYF. CDR3 sequence (DNA): TGCGCCAGCAGCTTGCCCTCTTCCTACGAGCAGTACTTC.

J is TRBJ1-2 and V is TRBV20-1, with D possibly being TRBD1 (5 bases). Germline lookup yields CDR1 DFQATT and CDR2 SNEGSKA (reference sequence). V shed 1 base and J shed 8 bases, with 14 bases lying between them. This CDR3 has 13 residues. The CDR3 DNA is TGCAGTGCTAGAGGGGGACCCAACCGCGGCTACACCTTC. The encoded protein is CSARGGPNRGYTF.

This clonotype was seen only a few times. This may be a read error, as it is one base from a much larger clone. The V and J genes are TRBV5-1 and TRBJ2-5; D remains unclear. CDR3 length equals 12 residues. Germline values: CDR1 SGHRS, CDR2 YFSETQ. Trimming pared 2 bases from V and 1 base from J, leaving 3 bases between. CDR3 coding DNA: TGCGCCAGCAGCTTCACCCAAGAGACCCAGTACTTC. Amino acid sequence: CASSFTQETQYF.

The chain joins TRBV20-1 to TRBJ1-1; tentatively, D is TRBD1 (6 bases). Looked up from germline, CDR1 is DFQATT and CDR2 is SNEGSKA (reference sequence). The CDR3 runs to 13 residues. Trimming cost V 3 bases and J 5 bases, with 13 bases left between them. CDR3 sequence (DNA): TGCAGTGCTAGGGAAACAGGGTATACTGAAGCTTTCTTT. It codes for CSARETGYTEAFF.

This rearrangement joins TRBV6-5 to TRBJ2-1; possible D gene TRBD2, 5 bases. The CDR3 contains 14 residues. The germline CDR1 and CDR2 sequences are MNHEY and SVGAGI. V lost 4 bases and J lost 10, with 17 bases in between. Written as DNA, the CDR3 is TGTGCCAGCAGTTCTCGGATTGATCCGGGAGAGCAGTTCTTC. Translated, it gives CASSSRIDPGEQFF.

This clonotype showed up just a few times. CDR3 sequence reads: CASSPPRNEQYF. CDR3 in DNA: TGTGCCAGCAGCCCCCCCCGCAACGAGCAGTACTTC. The chain carries TRBV7-9 and TRBJ2-7; D is ambiguous. Germline CDR1 SEHNR, CDR2 FQNEAQ (reference sequence). V was trimmed by 5 bases and J by 5 bases, leaving 10 bases between them. The CDR3 extends over 12 amino acids.

V is TRBV29-1 and J is TRBJ1-1; D may be TRBD1 (6 bases). The CDR3 contains 14 residues. CDR1 and CDR2 from the germline V gene are SQVTM and ANQGSEA. V lost 7 bases and J lost 2, with 17 bases in between. This CDR3 is CSASRTGINTEAFF. CDR3 DNA: TGCAGCGCTTCCCGCACAGGGATTAACACTGAAGCTTTCTTT.

The V and J genes are TRBV7-8 and TRBJ2-2; D is possibly TRBD1 or TRBD2 (5 bases each). Germline V gene sequence: CDR1 SGHVS, CDR2 FQNEAQ. CDR3 size: 18 residues. Deletions cut 5 bases from V and 0 bases from J, with 19 bases between. The CDR3 bases are TGTGCCAGCAGCCTCCCGGGACCACCAATACCGAACACCGGGGAGCTGTTTTTT. Translated, it gives CASSLPGPPIPNTGELFF.

The chain couples TRBV5-1 to TRBJ2-7, with TRBD1 identical over 9 bases. J was trimmed by 4 bases and V by 4 bases; bases with no gene match: 6. The V gene's germline CDR1 is SGHRS and CDR2 YFSETQ. The CDR3 contains 14 residues. CDR3 region: CASSMGQGGYEQYF. As DNA, the CDR3 is TGCGCCAGCAGCATGGGACAGGGCGGGTACGAGCAGTACTTC.